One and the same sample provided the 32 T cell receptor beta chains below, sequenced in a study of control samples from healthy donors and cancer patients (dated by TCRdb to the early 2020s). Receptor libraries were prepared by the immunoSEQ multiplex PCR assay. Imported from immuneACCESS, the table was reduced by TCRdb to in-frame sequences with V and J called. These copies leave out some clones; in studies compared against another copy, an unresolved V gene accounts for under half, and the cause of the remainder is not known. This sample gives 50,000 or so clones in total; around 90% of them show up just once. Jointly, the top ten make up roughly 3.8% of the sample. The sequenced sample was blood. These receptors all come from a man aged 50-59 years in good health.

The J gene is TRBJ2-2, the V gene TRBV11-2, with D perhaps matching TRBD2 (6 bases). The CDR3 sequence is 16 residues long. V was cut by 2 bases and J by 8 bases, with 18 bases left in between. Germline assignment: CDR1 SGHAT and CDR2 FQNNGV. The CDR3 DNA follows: TGTGCCAGCAGCTTAATGTTCGGGGGATCTCCGGGGGAGCTGTTTTTT. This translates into CASSLMFGGSPGELFF.

The CDR3 DNA is TGTGCCAGCAGCCAAGACTTGAGCGGCCCTCCCTACGAGCAGTACTTC. It codes for CASSQDLSGPPYEQYF. This sequence joins TRBV14 and TRBJ2-7, with D tentatively TRBD2 (5 bases). V dropped 0 bases and J dropped 2 bases, with 14 bases sitting between them. In germline, CDR1 is SGHDN, CDR2 FVKESK. The CDR3 has 16 amino acids.

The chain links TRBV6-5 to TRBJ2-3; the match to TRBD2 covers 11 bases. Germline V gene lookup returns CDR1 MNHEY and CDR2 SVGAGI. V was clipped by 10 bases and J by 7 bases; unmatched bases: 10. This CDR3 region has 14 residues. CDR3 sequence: CATKWTSGPHTQYF. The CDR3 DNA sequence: TGTGCCACCAAATGGACTAGCGGGCCTCATACGCAGTATTTT.

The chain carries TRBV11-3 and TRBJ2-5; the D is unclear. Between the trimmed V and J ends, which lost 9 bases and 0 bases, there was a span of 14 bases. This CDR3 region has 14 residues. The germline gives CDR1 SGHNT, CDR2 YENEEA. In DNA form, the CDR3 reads TGTGCCAGTAAAAAGGTCGACCACCAAGAGACCCAGTACTTC. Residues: CASKKVDHQETQYF.

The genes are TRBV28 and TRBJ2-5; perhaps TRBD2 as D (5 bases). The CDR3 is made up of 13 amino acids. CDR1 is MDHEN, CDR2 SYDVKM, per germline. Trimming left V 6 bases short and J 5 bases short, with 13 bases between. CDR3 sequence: CASSLGGRETQYF. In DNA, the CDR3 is TGTGCCAGCAGCCTTGGAGGCAGGGAGACCCAGTACTTC. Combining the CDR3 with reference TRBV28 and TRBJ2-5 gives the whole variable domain DVKVTQSSRYLVKRTGEKVFLECVQDMDHENMFWYRQDPGLGLRLIYFSYDVKMKEKGDIPEGYSVSREKKERFSLILESASTNQTSMYLCASSLGGRETQYFGPGTRLLVL.

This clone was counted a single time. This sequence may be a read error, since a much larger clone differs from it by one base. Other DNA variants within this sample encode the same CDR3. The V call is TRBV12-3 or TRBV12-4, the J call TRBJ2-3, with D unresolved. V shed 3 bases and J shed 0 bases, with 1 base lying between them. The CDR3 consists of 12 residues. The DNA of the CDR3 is TGTGCCAGCAGTTTTAGCACAGATACGCAGTATTTT. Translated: CASSFSTDTQYF.

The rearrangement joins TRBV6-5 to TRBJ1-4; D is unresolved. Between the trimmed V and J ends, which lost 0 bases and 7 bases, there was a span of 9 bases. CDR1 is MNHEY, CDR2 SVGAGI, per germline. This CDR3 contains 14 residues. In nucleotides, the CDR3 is TGTGCCAGCAGTTACTCAGGAGTTCTTGAAAAACTGTTTTTT. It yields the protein CASSYSGVLEKLFF.

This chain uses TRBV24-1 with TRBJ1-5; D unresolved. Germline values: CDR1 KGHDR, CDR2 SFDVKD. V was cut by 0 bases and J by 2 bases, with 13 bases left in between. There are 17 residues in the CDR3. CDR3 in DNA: TGTGCCACCAGTGATTTGGGCGCCCCCTTGGGCAATCAGCCCCAGCATTTT. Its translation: CATSDLGAPLGNQPQHF.

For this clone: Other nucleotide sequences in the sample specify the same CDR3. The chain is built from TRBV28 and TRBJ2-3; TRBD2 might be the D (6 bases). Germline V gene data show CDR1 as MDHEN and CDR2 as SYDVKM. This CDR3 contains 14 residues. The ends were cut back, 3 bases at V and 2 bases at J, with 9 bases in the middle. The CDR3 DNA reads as TGTGCCAGCAGTTTCGGGGGTCCCACAGATACGCAGTATTTT. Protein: CASSFGGPTDTQYF.

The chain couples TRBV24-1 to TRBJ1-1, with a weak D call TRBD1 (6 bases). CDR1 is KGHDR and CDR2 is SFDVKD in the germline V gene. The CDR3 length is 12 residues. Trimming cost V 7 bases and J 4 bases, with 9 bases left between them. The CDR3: CATRGAATEAFF. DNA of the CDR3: TGTGCCACCAGGGGGGCAGCCACTGAAGCTTTCTTT.

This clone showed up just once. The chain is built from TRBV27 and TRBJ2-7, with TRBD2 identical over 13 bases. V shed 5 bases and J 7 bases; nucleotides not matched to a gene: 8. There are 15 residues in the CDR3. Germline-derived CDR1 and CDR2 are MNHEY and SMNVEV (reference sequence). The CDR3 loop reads CASSDRLAGGWEQYF. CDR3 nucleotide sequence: TGTGCCAGCAGTGACCGACTAGCGGGAGGCTGGGAGCAGTACTTC.

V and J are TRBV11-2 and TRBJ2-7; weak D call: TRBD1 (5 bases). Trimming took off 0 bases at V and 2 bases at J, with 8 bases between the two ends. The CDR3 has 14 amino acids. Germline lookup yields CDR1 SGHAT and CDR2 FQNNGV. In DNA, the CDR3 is TGTGCCAGCAGCTTAGACCGGACACCCTACGAGCAGTACTTC. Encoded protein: CASSLDRTPYEQYF.

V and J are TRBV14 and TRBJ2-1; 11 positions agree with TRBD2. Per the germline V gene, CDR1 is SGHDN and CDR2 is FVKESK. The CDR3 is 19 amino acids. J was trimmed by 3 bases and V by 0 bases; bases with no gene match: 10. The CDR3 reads CASSQDVGGLAAYYNEQFF. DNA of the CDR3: TGTGCCAGCAGCCAAGATGTTGGGGGACTAGCGGCCTACTACAATGAGCAGTTCTTC.

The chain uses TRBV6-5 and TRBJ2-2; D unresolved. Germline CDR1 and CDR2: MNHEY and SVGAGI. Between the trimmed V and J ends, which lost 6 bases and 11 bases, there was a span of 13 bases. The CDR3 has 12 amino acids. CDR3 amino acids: CASSPLVGELFF. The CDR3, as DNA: TGTGCCAGCAGCCCACTCGTCGGAGAGCTGTTTTTT.

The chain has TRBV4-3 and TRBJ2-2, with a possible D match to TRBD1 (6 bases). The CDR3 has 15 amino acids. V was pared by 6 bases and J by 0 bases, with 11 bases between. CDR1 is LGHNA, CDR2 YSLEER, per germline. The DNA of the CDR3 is TGCGCCAGCAGTTTAGACAGGTCGAACACCGGGGAGCTGTTTTTT. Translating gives CASSLDRSNTGELFF.

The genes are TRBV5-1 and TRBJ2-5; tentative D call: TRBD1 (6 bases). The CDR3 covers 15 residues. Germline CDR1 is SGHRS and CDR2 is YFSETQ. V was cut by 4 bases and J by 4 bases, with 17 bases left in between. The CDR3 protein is CASSPPQGMLETQYF. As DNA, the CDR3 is TGCGCCAGCAGCCCCCCACAGGGTATGCTAGAGACCCAGTACTTC.

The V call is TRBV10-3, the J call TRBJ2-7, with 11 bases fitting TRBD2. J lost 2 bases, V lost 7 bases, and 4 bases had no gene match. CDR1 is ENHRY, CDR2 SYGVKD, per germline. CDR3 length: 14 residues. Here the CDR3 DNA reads TGTGCCATCAAGGGTAGCGGGAGGGCCTACGAGCAGTACTTC. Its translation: CAIKGSGRAYEQYF.

The CDR3 DNA sequence: TGTGCCAGTAGTATGCCCCCCGGGATCCGTAATGAAAAACTGTTTTTT. The encoded protein is CASSMPPGIRNEKLFF. The chain links TRBV19 to TRBJ1-4; D unresolved. V was pared by 3 bases and J by 4 bases, with 15 bases between. Germline V gene lookup returns CDR1 LNHDA and CDR2 SQIVND (reference sequence). The CDR3 contains 16 residues.

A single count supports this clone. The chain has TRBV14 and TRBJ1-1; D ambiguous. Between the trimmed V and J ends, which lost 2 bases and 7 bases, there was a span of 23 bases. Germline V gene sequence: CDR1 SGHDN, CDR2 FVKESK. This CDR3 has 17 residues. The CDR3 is CASSQIRKDNGQGEAFF. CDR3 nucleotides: TGTGCCAGCAGCCAAATAAGGAAAGACAACGGGCAAGGTGAAGCTTTCTTT.

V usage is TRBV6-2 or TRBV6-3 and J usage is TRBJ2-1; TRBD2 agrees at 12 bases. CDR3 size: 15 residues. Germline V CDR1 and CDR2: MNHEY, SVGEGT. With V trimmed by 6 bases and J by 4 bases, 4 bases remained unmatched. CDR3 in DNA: TGTGCCAGCAGCCTCCTAGCGGGAGGGTACAATGAGCAGTTCTTC. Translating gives CASSLLAGGYNEQFF.

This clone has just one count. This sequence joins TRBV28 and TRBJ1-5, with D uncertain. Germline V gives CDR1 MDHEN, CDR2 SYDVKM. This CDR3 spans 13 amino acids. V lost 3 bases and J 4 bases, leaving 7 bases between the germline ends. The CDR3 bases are TGTGCCAGCAGTTTTGCCGGGAATCAGCCCCAGCATTTT. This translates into CASSFAGNQPQHF.

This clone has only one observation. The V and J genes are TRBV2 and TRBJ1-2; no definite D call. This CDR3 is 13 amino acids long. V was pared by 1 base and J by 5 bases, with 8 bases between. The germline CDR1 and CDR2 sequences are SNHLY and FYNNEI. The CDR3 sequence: CASSEGATYGYTF. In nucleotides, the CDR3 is TGTGCCAGCAGTGAAGGAGCTACTTATGGCTACACCTTC.

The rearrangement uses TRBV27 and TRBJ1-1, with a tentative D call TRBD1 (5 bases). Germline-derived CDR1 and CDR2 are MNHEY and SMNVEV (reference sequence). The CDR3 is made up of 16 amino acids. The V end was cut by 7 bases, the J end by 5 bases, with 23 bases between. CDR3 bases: TGTGCCAGCACCCCGAGGGGCGTAGGGCGGGGGACTGAAGCTTTCTTT. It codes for CASTPRGVGRGTEAFF.

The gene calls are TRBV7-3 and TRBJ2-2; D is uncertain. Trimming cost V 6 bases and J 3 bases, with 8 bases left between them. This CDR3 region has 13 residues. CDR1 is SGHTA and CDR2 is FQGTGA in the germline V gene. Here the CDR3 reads CASSIGHTGELFF. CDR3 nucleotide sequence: TGTGCCAGCAGTATAGGGCACACCGGGGAGCTGTTTTTT.

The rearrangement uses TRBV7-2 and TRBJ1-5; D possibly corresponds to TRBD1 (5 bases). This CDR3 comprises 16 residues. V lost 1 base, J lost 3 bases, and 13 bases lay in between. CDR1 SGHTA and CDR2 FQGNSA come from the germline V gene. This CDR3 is CASSLGGGVNNQPQHF. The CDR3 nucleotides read TGTGCCAGCAGCTTAGGGGGAGGGGTCAACAATCAGCCCCAGCATTTT.

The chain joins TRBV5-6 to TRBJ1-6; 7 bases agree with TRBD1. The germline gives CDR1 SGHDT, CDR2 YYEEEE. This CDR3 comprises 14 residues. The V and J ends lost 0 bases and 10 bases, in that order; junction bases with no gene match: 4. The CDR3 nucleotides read TGTGCCAGCAGCTTGGGGCAGGGGGACTCACCCCTCCACTTT. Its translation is CASSLGQGDSPLHF. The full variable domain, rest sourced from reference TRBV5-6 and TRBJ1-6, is DAGVTQSPTHLIKTRGQQVTLRCSPKSGHDTVSWYQQALGQGPQFIFQYYEEEERQRGNFPDRFSGHQFPNYSSELNVNALLLGDSALYLCASSLGQGDSPLHFGNGTRLTVT.

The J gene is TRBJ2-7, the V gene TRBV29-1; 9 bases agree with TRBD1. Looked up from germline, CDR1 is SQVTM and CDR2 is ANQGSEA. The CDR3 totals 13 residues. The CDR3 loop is CNTPGQGVHEQYF. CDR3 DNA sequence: TGCAACACCCCGGGACAGGGAGTCCACGAGCAGTACTTC.

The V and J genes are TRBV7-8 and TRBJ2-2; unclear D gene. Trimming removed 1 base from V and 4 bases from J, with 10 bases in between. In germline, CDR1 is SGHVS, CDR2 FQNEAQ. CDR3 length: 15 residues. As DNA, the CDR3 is TGTGCCAGCAGCTTAGGCCATGTGGGCACCGGGGAGCTGTTTTTT. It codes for CASSLGHVGTGELFF.

The CDR3 here is CAWSIDLNTEAFF. For the CDR3, the DNA is TGTGCCTGGAGTATCGATCTGAACACTGAAGCTTTCTTT. The J gene is TRBJ1-1, the V gene TRBV30, with D hard to call. The length of the CDR3 is 13 residues. Trimming took off 2 bases at V and 0 bases at J, with 7 bases between the two ends. Germline-derived CDR1 and CDR2 are GTSNPN and SVGIG (reference sequence). Full variable domain (remainder filled in from reference TRBV30 and TRBJ1-1): SQTIHQWPATLVQPVGSPLSLECTVEGTSNPNLYWYRQAAGRGLQLLFYSVGIGQISSEVPQNLSASRPQDRQFILSSKKLLLSDSGFYLCAWSIDLNTEAFFGQGTRLTVV.

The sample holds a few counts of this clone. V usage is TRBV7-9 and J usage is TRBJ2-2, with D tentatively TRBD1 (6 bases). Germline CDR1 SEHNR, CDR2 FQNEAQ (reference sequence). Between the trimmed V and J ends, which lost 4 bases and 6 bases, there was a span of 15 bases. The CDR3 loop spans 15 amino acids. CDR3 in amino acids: CASSSDLQGSGELFF. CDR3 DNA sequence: TGTGCCAGCAGCTCCGACCTACAGGGTTCCGGGGAGCTGTTTTTT.

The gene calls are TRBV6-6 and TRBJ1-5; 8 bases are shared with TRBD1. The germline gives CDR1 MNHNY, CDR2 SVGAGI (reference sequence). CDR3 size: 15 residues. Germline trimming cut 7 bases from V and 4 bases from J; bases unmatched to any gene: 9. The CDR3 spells CASTTGTGLNQPQHF. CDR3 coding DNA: TGTGCCAGCACTACAGGGACAGGCCTTAATCAGCCCCAGCATTTT.

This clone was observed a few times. The chain's CDR3 is CATSEPDRGRGEKLFF. CDR3 DNA: TGTGCCACCAGTGAGCCGGATAGGGGGCGAGGAGAAAAACTGTTTTTT. V and J are TRBV24-1 and TRBJ1-4, with 7 bases lining up with TRBD1. Germline CDR1 KGHDR, CDR2 SFDVKD. V dropped 4 bases and J dropped 8; count of bases not matched to a gene: 12. This CDR3 comprises 16 residues.